The sequence of this T cell receptor (beta chain) was determined in a study of blood T cells in healthy people across ages. Study overall: About one barcoded beta molecule was captured per two T cells (by template switching).

The second PCR ran about 6 to 12 cycles with a sample-barcoded 5' primer and J-beta primers. Each single sample gave us at least 2.5 million CDR3-containing paired-end reads. Each CDR3 protein is one row after TCRdb ran MiXCR on the 5' RACE reads. The sample lists some 1,800,000 distinct CDR3 sequences, 39% occurring once. The germline V gene has CDR1 SQVTM and CDR2 ANQGSEA. The CDR3 length is 14 residues. Trimming removed 5 bases at V and 0 bases at J, with 10 bases between. Russia was home to the donors, healthy Caucasian individuals aged about 6 to 90. Sequencing was performed on blood. This TCR derives from a human donor in good health. The chain joins TRBV29-1 to TRBJ2-2; TRBD1 or TRBD2 may be the D gene (5 bases each). The CDR3 here is CSVLGTANTGELFF. CDR3 DNA sequence: TGCAGCGTTTTGGGGACCGCGAACACCGGGGAGCTGTTTTTT.